The sequence of this T cell receptor (beta chain) was determined in a study of shared T cell receptors in the human thymus. This CDR3 has 17 residues. Germline trimming cut 4 bases from V and 1 base from J; bases unmatched to any gene: 11. Germline V gives CDR1 SEHNR, CDR2 FQNEAQ (reference sequence). Using immunoSEQ multiplex PCR, the repertoire was profiled, and TCRdb retains in-frame clones only, with some absent. The table lists over 350,000 clones, 95% of them singletons, with roughly 0.02% in the top ten. The rearrangement uses TRBV7-9 and TRBJ2-7; 9 bases agree with TRBD1. Sequencing input: thymocytes. This clonotype originated in a human donor. The DNA for the CDR3 is TGTGCCAGCAGCTCCCGCGACCGACAGGGGGGGTCCTACGAGCAGTACTTC. It yields the protein CASSSRDRQGGSYEQYF.